This TCR beta chain was profiled in a study of CD8+ T cells in alopecia areata. Study findings and constraints: The study also sequences resident alphabeta T cells of normal skin in scalp samples.

RNA extraction and reverse transcription yielded cDNA as sequencing template. TCRdb's copy holds only in-frame clones and misses some; the assay was immunoSEQ multiplex PCR. The sample shows about 130,000 clones, approximately 49% of them seen only once. CDR1 is SQVTM, CDR2 ANQGSEA, per germline. This CDR3 spans 13 amino acids. The trim removed 7 bases at V and 6 bases at J, leaving 8 bases unmatched. Researchers took lesional scalp punch biopsies and peripheral blood from people who were alopecia areata patients. A FACSAria was used to sort CD4+ and CD8+ T cells. These cells came from PBMCs. In this sample, this clone turned up a few times. The antigen remains undetermined.

This TCR was sampled from a human donor with alopecia areata. The chain recombines TRBV29-1 with TRBJ2-1, with 8 bases that match TRBD1. The specimen comprised CD8+ T cells sorted from blood, sampled at week 0. The CDR3, as DNA: TGCAGCGGGAGGACAGGGCACGCCAATGAGCAGTTCTTC. Translated, it gives CSGRTGHANEQFF.